The 21 T cell receptor beta chains listed next were all sequenced from one sample in a study of cytomegalovirus exposure and HLA in healthy donors. Sequenced by immunoSEQ multiplex PCR; TCRdb stores in-frame clones only, minus some. The sample shows about 170,000 clones, less than 90% of them seen only once. The sequenced sample consisted of PBMCs. The receptors originated from a woman between 18 and 30 years old in good health and CMV-seronegative.

The J gene is TRBJ1-2, the V gene TRBV7-9; maybe TRBD1 (5 bases). This CDR3 region has 18 residues. CDR1 and CDR2 from the germline V gene are SEHNR and FQNEAQ (reference sequence). V shed 5 bases and J shed 0 bases, with 22 bases lying between them. CDR3 nucleotides: TGTGCCAGCAGCCTCACGCTGGGGGGTTCCTGGCCTAACTATGGCTACACCTTC. This gives the protein CASSLTLGGSWPNYGYTF. Using reference TRBV7-9 and TRBJ1-2 for the parts outside the CDR3, the full variable domain is DTGVSQNPRHKITKRGQNVTFRCDPISEHNRLYWYRQTLGQGPEFLTYFQNEAQLEKSRLLSDRFSAERPKGSFSTLEIQRTEQGDSAMYLCASSLTLGGSWPNYGYTFGSGTRLTVV.

The count of this clone is one. The chain has TRBV5-8 and TRBJ2-3; TRBD2 is a possible D gene (6 bases). Germline CDR1 and CDR2: SGHTS and YDEGEE. This CDR3 is built from 17 residues. V lost 2 bases to trimming and J lost 0 bases, with 16 bases between them. The CDR3 loop reads CASSFGNSGASTDTQYF. The DNA of the CDR3 is TGTGCCAGCAGCTTCGGCAATAGCGGAGCTAGCACAGATACGCAGTATTTT. Full variable domain (missing parts from reference TRBV5-8 and TRBJ2-3): EAGVTQSPTHLIKTRGQQATLRCSPISGHTSVYWYQQALGLGLQFLLWYDEGEERNRGNFPPRFSGRQFPNYSSELNVNALELEDSALYLCASSFGNSGASTDTQYFGPGTRLTVL.

The rearrangement uses TRBV7-8 and TRBJ2-1; D is possibly TRBD2 (5 bases). Germline values: CDR1 SGHVS, CDR2 FQNEAQ. Deletions cut 2 bases from V and 9 bases from J, with 17 bases between. The CDR3 extends over 15 amino acids. The CDR3, as DNA: TGTGCCAGCAGCTTAACACGGGGAAAGCCGGGTGAGCAGTTCTTC. Amino acids: CASSLTRGKPGEQFF.

The V and J genes are TRBV6-5 and TRBJ1-3; 10 nucleotides match TRBD1. The CDR3 covers 15 residues. The germline gives CDR1 MNHEY, CDR2 SVGAGI. Germline trimming cut 6 bases from V and 4 bases from J; bases unmatched to any gene: 6. CDR3 nucleotides: TGTGCCAGCAGAGCGACAGGGGGCGAGGGAAACACCATATATTTT. This translates into CASRATGGEGNTIYF.

The chain recombines TRBV14 with TRBJ1-5, with TRBD1 as a possible D gene (5 bases). V lost 6 bases and J 3 bases, leaving 12 bases between the germline ends. The CDR3 is 14 residues long. Germline values: CDR1 SGHDN, CDR2 FVKESK. The CDR3 region has the DNA TGTGCCAGCAGTGGAGGGGCAATCAATCAGCCCCAGCATTTT. Protein: CASSGGAINQPQHF.

The J gene is TRBJ2-7, the V gene TRBV6-1; TRBD2 aligns across 11 bases. The CDR3 extends over 13 amino acids. J lost 4 bases, V lost 8 bases, and 4 bases had no gene match. CDR1 and CDR2 from the germline V gene are MNHNS and SASEGT. CDR3 in amino acids: CASVTSGTYEQYF. DNA for the CDR3: TGTGCCAGCGTGACTAGCGGGACGTACGAGCAGTACTTC.

The count of this clone is one. The CDR3 DNA reads as TGTGCCAGCAGCTTGGGACCGGGAGGCTACACCTTC. Its translation is CASSLGPGGYTF. The chain links TRBV5-8 to TRBJ1-2; the D is unclear. Germline V gene data show CDR1 as SGHTS and CDR2 as YDEGEE. The CDR3 runs to 12 residues. Between the trimmed V and J ends, which lost 0 bases and 8 bases, there was a span of 8 bases. Variable domain in full (rest from reference TRBV5-8 and TRBJ1-2): EAGVTQSPTHLIKTRGQQATLRCSPISGHTSVYWYQQALGLGLQFLLWYDEGEERNRGNFPPRFSGRQFPNYSSELNVNALELEDSALYLCASSLGPGGYTFGSGTRLTVV.

The rearrangement uses TRBV7-9 and TRBJ2-5; D unclear. Trimming cost V 5 bases and J 7 bases, with 11 bases left between them. The CDR3 extends over 12 amino acids. Germline V CDR1 and CDR2: SEHNR, FQNEAQ (reference sequence). For the CDR3, the DNA is TGTGCCAGCAGCCCGGAGTCCCTGACCCAGTACTTC. It encodes CASSPESLTQYF.

The chain employs TRBV25-1 and TRBJ1-2; 11 bases align to TRBD1. The V gene's germline CDR1 is MGHDK and CDR2 SYGVNS. Unmatched junction bases numbered 5, after V lost 1 base and J lost 1 base. This CDR3 is built from 17 residues. In DNA, the CDR3 is TGTGCCAGCAGTGAATCAGGGACAGGGGGAATTAACTATGGCTACACCTTC. It yields the protein CASSESGTGGINYGYTF.

The V gene is TRBV29-1, the J gene TRBJ1-1; possible D gene TRBD1, 6 bases. Trimming took off 7 bases at V and 1 base at J, with 7 bases between the two ends. Looked up from germline, CDR1 is SQVTM and CDR2 is ANQGSEA. This CDR3 contains 11 residues. The CDR3 nucleotides read TGCAGCGCGACAGGGAACACTGAAGCTTTCTTT. Protein sequence: CSATGNTEAFF.

V is TRBV29-1 and J is TRBJ2-1; 8 nucleotides agree with TRBD1. Trimming at V came to 6 bases and at J to 7 bases, leaving 11 bases not matched to a gene. Germline V gives CDR1 SQVTM, CDR2 ANQGSEA. The CDR3 runs to 14 residues. As DNA, the CDR3 is TGCAGCGTAGCTCAATGGGGACAGGTAAATGAGCAGTTCTTC. It encodes CSVAQWGQVNEQFF.

This clone was detected only once. The rearrangement links TRBV19 to TRBJ2-7; TRBD1 is a possible D gene (5 bases). V was cut by 6 bases and J by 4 bases, with 10 bases left in between. The length of the CDR3 is 12 residues. Germline CDR1 reads LNHDA; CDR2 reads SQIVND (reference sequence). CDR3 DNA: TGTGCCAGTAGACTCCCAGGGTACGAGCAGTACTTC. It yields the protein CASRLPGYEQYF.

The chain uses TRBV2 and TRBJ2-3; 8 bases line up with TRBD2. CDR1 and CDR2 from the germline V gene are SNHLY and FYNNEI. The CDR3 sequence is 14 residues long. V gave up 6 bases and J gave up 6 bases; unmatched junction bases: 8. The CDR3 region has the DNA TGTGCCAGCAGGGCTAGCGGGTTCGGGGATACGCAGTATTTT. The encoded protein is CASRASGFGDTQYF.

The chain recombines TRBV9 with TRBJ1-1; D is unresolved. Deletions cut 4 bases from V and 3 bases from J, with 16 bases between. Germline V lookup: CDR1 SGDLS, CDR2 YYNGEE. The CDR3 is made up of 15 amino acids. This chain's CDR3 is CASSLERHGDTEAFF. CDR3 DNA sequence: TGTGCCAGCAGCTTAGAACGGCACGGGGACACTGAAGCTTTCTTT.

This chain connects TRBV11-2 to TRBJ2-7; 7 bases match TRBD2. V shed 5 bases and J 4 bases; nucleotides not matched to a gene: 8. The length of the CDR3 is 14 residues. Germline loops: CDR1 SGHAT, CDR2 FQNNGV. The CDR3: CASSPRKRGYEQYF. As DNA, the CDR3 is TGTGCCAGCAGCCCCCGGAAGCGGGGTTACGAGCAGTACTTC.

The chain has TRBV13 and TRBJ2-2; D is possibly TRBD1 (6 bases). The ends were cut back, 4 bases at V and 0 bases at J, with 21 bases in the middle. The CDR3 runs to 19 residues. In germline, CDR1 is PRHDT, CDR2 FYEKMQ (reference sequence). The DNA for the CDR3 is TGTGCCAGCAGCTCTCCTCCTAAAACCGGGACAACGAACACCGGGGAGCTGTTTTTT. Translating gives CASSSPPKTGTTNTGELFF.

This clone was detected only once. The chain recombines TRBV2 with TRBJ1-3; no clear D. Between the trimmed V and J ends, which lost 1 base and 3 bases, there was a span of 7 bases. Germline assignment: CDR1 SNHLY and CDR2 FYNNEI. The CDR3 is made up of 14 amino acids. The CDR3 coding sequence is TGTGCCAGCAGTGAAGAAGCAAATGGAAACACCATATATTTT. Its translation: CASSEEANGNTIYF.

The chain links TRBV9 to TRBJ1-3; weak D call: TRBD1 (6 bases). Germline V gene sequence: CDR1 SGDLS, CDR2 YYNGEE. Trimming pared 3 bases from V and 4 bases from J, leaving 17 bases between. The CDR3 extends over 16 amino acids. The CDR3 DNA reads as TGTGCCAGCAGCGGAGGGGGTCGGCTGGGAGGAAACACCATATATTTT. Translating it yields CASSGGGRLGGNTIYF.

V usage is TRBV2 and J usage is TRBJ2-2; possibly TRBD1 for D (6 bases). Germline lookup yields CDR1 SNHLY and CDR2 FYNNEI. The CDR3 extends over 13 amino acids. The V gene lost 6 bases and the J gene lost 8 bases, with 13 bases spanning the gap. CDR3 DNA sequence: TGTGCCAGCAGGATTAGGGGGACAGGGGAGCTGTTTTTT. The encoded protein is CASRIRGTGELFF.

The chain has TRBV11-2 and TRBJ2-7, with D perhaps matching TRBD1 (5 bases). The V and J ends lost 1 base and 1 base respectively, with 11 bases between them. This CDR3 comprises 15 residues. Germline assignment: CDR1 SGHAT and CDR2 FQNNGV. CDR3 sequence reads: CASSLAPQGSYEQYF. The DNA for the CDR3 is TGTGCCAGCAGCTTAGCCCCTCAGGGTTCCTACGAGCAGTACTTC.

The rearrangement links TRBV5-4 to TRBJ1-2; no firm D call. The V and J ends lost 1 base and 4 bases respectively, with 14 bases between them. The CDR3 consists of 15 residues. Germline V gives CDR1 SGHNT, CDR2 YYREEE (reference sequence). The CDR3 sequence: CASSLTGGASYGYTF. In DNA form, the CDR3 reads TGTGCCAGCAGCTTGACCGGCGGAGCCTCCTATGGCTACACCTTC.